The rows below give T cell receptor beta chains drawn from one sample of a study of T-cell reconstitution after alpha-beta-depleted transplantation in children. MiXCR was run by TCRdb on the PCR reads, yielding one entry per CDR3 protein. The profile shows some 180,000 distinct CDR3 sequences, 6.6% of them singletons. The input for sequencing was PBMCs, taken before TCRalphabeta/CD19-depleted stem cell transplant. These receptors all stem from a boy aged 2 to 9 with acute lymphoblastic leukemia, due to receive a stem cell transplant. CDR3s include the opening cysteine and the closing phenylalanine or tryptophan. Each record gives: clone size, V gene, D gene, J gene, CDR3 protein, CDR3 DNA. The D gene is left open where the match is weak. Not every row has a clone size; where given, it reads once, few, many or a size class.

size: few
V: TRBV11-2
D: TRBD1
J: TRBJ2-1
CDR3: CASSSPRGLIDEQFF
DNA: TGTGCCAGCAGCTCCCCCAGGGGGCTAATAGATGAGCAGTTCTTC

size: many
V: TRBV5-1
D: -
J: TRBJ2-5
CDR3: CASSSATALETQYF
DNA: TGCGCCAGCAGCTCCGCGACAGCCTTAGAGACCCAGTACTTC

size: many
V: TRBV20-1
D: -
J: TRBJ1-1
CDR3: CSANTEAFF
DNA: TGCAGTGCTAACACTGAAGCTTTCTTT

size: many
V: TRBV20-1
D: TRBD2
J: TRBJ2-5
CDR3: CSAPRTSGRGETQYF
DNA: TGCAGTGCACCGCGGACTAGCGGGAGGGGGGAGACCCAGTACTTC

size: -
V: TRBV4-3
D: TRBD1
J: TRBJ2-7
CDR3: CASSQEGPDRGTYEQYF
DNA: TGCGCCAGCAGCCAAGAAGGTCCGGACAGGGGCACATACGAGCAGTACTTC

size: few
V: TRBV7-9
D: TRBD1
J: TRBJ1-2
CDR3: CASSLMTGGGYTF
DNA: TGTGCCAGCAGCTTAATGACAGGGGGCGGCTACACCTTC

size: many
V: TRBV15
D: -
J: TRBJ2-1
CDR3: CATSPGAGSSYNEQFF
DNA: TGTGCCACCAGCCCGGGGGCAGGGAGCTCCTACAATGAGCAGTTCTTC

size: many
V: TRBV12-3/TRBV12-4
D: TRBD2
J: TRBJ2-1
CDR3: CASSLYLAGGPEYNEQFF
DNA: TGTGCCAGCAGTTTATACCTCGCGGGAGGGCCCGAATACAATGAGCAGTTCTTC

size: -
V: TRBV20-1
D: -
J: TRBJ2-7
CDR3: CSASYSGVPQIYEQYF
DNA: TGCAGTGCTTCCTATAGCGGAGTCCCTCAGATCTACGAGCAGTACTTC

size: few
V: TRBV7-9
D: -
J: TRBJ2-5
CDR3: CASSPSYEGPRETQYF
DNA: TGTGCCAGCAGCCCGTCGTATGAAGGGCCGCGAGAGACCCAGTACTTC

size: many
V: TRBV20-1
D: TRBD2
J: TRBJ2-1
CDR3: CSARDPRGASGYNEQFF
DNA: TGCAGTGCTAGAGACCCCCGAGGAGCTAGCGGGTACAATGAGCAGTTCTTC

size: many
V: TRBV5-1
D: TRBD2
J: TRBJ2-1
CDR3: CASSLARGGNEQFF
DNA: TGCGCCAGCAGCTTGGCCCGGGGGGGCAATGAGCAGTTCTTC

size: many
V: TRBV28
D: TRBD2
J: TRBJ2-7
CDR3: CASSNGQGLVLAESSYEQYF
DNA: TGTGCCAGCAGCAACGGACAAGGATTGGTACTAGCGGAAAGCTCCTACGAGCAGTACTTC

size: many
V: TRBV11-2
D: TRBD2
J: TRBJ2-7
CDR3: CASSLRLAGDYEQYF
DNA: TGTGCCAGCAGCTTAAGACTAGCCGGGGACTACGAGCAGTACTTC

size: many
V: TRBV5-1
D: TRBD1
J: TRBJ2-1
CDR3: CASRLTGTGDEQFF
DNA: TGCGCCAGCAGATTAACCGGGACAGGGGATGAGCAGTTCTTC

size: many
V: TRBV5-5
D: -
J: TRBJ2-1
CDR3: CASSSKLVHEQFF
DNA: TGTGCCAGCAGCTCTAAACTAGTACATGAGCAGTTCTTC

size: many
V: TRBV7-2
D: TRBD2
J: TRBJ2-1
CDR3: CASSLGGTSGRGQFF
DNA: TGTGCCAGCAGCCTCGGAGGGACTAGCGGGAGAGGGCAGTTCTTC

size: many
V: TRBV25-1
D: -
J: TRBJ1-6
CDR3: CASSPTTGIGSPLHF
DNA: TGTGCCAGCAGTCCGACGACCGGAATTGGGTCACCCCTCCACTTT

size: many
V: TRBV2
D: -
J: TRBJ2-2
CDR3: CASSGQGHTGELFF
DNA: TGTGCCAGCAGTGGCCAGGGTCACACCGGGGAGCTGTTTTTT

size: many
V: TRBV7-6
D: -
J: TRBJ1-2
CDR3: CASSLTDGGSNYGYTF
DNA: TGTGCCAGCAGCTTAACTGACGGGGGCTCTAACTATGGCTACACCTTC

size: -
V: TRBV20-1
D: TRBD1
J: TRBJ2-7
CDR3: CSAPGPGQGHREQYF
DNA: TGCAGTGCCCCAGGGCCGGGACAGGGGCATAGGGAGCAGTACTTC

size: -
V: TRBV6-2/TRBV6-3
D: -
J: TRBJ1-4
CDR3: CASNPTGRDEKLFF
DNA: TGTGCCAGCAACCCTACAGGGCGTGACGAAAAACTGTTTTTT

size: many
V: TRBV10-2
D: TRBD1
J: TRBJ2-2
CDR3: CASSEGDSVNTGELFF
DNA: TGCGCCAGCAGTGAGGGGGACAGTGTCAACACCGGGGAGCTGTTTTTT

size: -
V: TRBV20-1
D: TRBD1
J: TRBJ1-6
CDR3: CSASEDRDASPLHF
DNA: TGCAGTGCTAGTGAAGACAGGGACGCTTCACCCCTCCACTTT

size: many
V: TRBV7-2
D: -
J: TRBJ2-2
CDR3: CASSRMGAETGELFF
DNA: TGTGCCAGCAGCCGAATGGGGGCGGAGACCGGGGAGCTGTTTTTT

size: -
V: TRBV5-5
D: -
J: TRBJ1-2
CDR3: CASSLGQAGNYGYTF
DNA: TGTGCCAGCAGCTTGGGGCAGGCTGGGAACTATGGCTACACCTTC

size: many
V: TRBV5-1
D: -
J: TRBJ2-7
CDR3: CASSSGANYEQYF
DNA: TGCGCCAGCAGCTCCGGGGCAAACTACGAGCAGTACTTC

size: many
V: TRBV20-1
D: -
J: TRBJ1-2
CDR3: CSARDLDNYGYTF
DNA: TGCAGTGCTAGAGACTTGGATAACTATGGCTACACCTTC

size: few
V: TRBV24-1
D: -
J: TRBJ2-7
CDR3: CATRRGPVGEQYF
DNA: TGTGCCACCAGGAGAGGACCGGTGGGCGAGCAGTACTTC

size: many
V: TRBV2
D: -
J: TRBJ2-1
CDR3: CASSVYEQFF
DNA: TGTGCCAGCAGTGTCTATGAGCAGTTCTTC

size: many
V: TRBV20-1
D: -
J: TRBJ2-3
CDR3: CSAPGPSTDTQYF
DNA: TGCAGTGCCCCAGGGCCTAGCACAGATACGCAGTATTTT

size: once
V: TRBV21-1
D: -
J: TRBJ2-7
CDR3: CASQPKGSTGTGVYEQYF
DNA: TGTGCCAGCCAGCCAAAAGGTAGCACCGGGACTGGAGTCTACGAGCAGTACTTC

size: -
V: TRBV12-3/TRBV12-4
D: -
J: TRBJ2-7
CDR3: CASSLYVALHSYEQYF
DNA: TGTGCCAGCAGTTTATATGTAGCGCTCCACTCCTACGAGCAGTACTTC

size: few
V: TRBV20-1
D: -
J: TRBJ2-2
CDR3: CSARDGGGASSIGELFF
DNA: TGCAGTGCTAGAGATGGGGGGGGCGCGAGTAGTATCGGGGAGCTGTTTTTT

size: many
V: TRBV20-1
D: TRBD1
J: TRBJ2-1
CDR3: CSALPGQGAYNEQFF
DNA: TGCAGTGCGCTACCCGGGCAGGGGGCCTACAATGAGCAGTTCTTC

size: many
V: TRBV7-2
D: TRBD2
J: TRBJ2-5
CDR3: CASSLDREGTQYF
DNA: TGTGCCAGCAGCTTGGACCGGGAGGGGACCCAGTACTTC

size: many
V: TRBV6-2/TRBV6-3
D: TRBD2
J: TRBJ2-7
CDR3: CASSPTLAGISYEQYF
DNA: TGTGCCAGCAGTCCGACCCTAGCGGGCATCTCCTACGAGCAGTACTTC

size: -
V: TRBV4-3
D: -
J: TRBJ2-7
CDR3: CASSQGSHSYEQYF
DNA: TGCGCCAGCAGCCAAGGGAGCCACAGCTACGAGCAGTACTTC

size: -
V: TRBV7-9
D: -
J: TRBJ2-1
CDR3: CASSLDLNEQFF
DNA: TGTGCCAGCAGCTTAGACCTAAATGAGCAGTTCTTC

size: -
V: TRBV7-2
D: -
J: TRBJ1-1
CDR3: CASSRPAGNDGEAFF
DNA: TGTGCCAGCAGCCGCCCTGCAGGGAATGACGGTGAAGCTTTCTTT

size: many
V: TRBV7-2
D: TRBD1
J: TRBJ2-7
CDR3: CASSKGTGVTYEQYF
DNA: TGTGCCAGCAGTAAGGGGACAGGGGTAACCTACGAGCAGTACTTC

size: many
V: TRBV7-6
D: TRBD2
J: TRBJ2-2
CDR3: CASSLDPPAGANTGELFF
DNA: TGTGCCAGCAGCTTAGACCCCCCAGCGGGGGCGAACACCGGGGAGCTGTTTTTT

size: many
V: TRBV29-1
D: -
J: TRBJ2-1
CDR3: CSGLASSYNEQFF
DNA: TGCAGCGGTCTAGCCTCCTCCTACAATGAGCAGTTCTTC

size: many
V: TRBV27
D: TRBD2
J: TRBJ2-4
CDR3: CASSSGRAEKNIQYF
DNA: TGTGCCAGCAGCTCCGGGAGGGCCGAGAAAAACATTCAGTACTTC